The next 6 T cell receptor beta chains were all read from a single sample in a study of OX40 agonist ivuxolimab in advanced cancers. The protocol was immunoSEQ multiplex PCR, while the TCRdb copy is restricted to in-frame clones and leaves out a portion. The table shows tens of thousands of clones, with about four fifths occurring only once. The sample here was CD4+ or CD8+ T cells sorted from blood, taken in a trial of the OX40 agonist ivuxolimab. These receptors all come from an adult with an advanced solid tumor such as melanoma, head and neck, liver or kidney cancer.

The rearrangement links TRBV5-1 to TRBJ1-1; perhaps TRBD1 as D (6 bases). This CDR3 spans 14 amino acids. Germline V gene lookup returns CDR1 SGHRS and CDR2 YFSETQ. The V and J ends lost 4 bases and 1 base respectively, with 11 bases between them. DNA of the CDR3: TGCGCCAGCAGCACCTTACAGGGGAACACTGAAGCTTTCTTT. Translated, it gives CASSTLQGNTEAFF.

V usage is TRBV7-3 and J usage is TRBJ2-7; no reliable D call. This CDR3 is 15 amino acids long. V lost 2 bases and J 3 bases, leaving 14 bases between the germline ends. Germline V lookup: CDR1 SGHTA, CDR2 FQGTGA. Here the CDR3 DNA reads TGTGCCAGCAGCTTATCTTCGGCCACATACTACGAGCAGTACTTC. This translates into CASSLSSATYYEQYF.

In DNA form, the CDR3 reads TGTGCCAGCAGATTGGGGACAGGATGGATTTACGAGCAGTACTTC. Encoded protein: CASRLGTGWIYEQYF. The chain recombines TRBV6-1 with TRBJ2-7, with 8 nucleotides matching TRBD1. CDR1 is MNHNS, CDR2 SASEGT, per germline. CDR3 length equals 15 residues. The trim removed 6 bases at V and 4 bases at J, leaving 11 bases unmatched.

Only a few counts were recorded for this clone. V usage is TRBV11-2 and J usage is TRBJ2-1; possible D gene TRBD2, 5 bases. V was trimmed by 4 bases and J by 6 bases, leaving 13 bases between them. The CDR3 extends over 14 amino acids. Germline V gives CDR1 SGHAT, CDR2 FQNNGV. The CDR3 DNA reads as TGTGCCAGCAGCTGGGCCCTAGCAACCAATGAGCAGTTCTTC. This gives the protein CASSWALATNEQFF.

The chain has TRBV18 and TRBJ2-3; D is undetermined. The germline V gene has CDR1 KGHSH and CDR2 LQKENI. The CDR3 totals 13 residues. V was shortened by 2 bases and J by 5 bases, with 8 bases between the two germline ends. The CDR3 DNA follows: TGTGCCAGCTCACCAGGGTTGGTAGATACGCAGTATTTT. Translated: CASSPGLVDTQYF.

The chain joins TRBV27 to TRBJ2-2, with 7 bases fitting TRBD1. After removal of 0 bases from V and 0 bases from J, the junction contained 1 base not matched to a gene. The CDR3 spans 16 residues. In germline, CDR1 is MNHEY, CDR2 SMNVEV (reference sequence). CDR3 in amino acids: CASSLSGTANTGELFF. The CDR3 DNA sequence: TGTGCCAGCAGTTTATCCGGGACAGCGAACACCGGGGAGCTGTTTTTT.